This entry features one TCR beta chain sequence. Method: immunoSEQ multiplex PCR; TCRdb's copy keeps in-frame clones and lacks some. In the table there are 150,000 to 200,000 clones, 86% of which are singletons. This sample is drawn from a study of blood T cell repertoires in COVID-19. V shed 0 bases and J 0 bases; nucleotides not matched to a gene: 7. CDR1 is SGDLS, CDR2 YYNGEE, per germline. The CDR3 length is 17 residues. The V and J genes are TRBV9 and TRBJ2-5, with 8 positions matching TRBD2. Input material: peripheral blood. This TCR was sampled from an elderly woman in a cohort sampled during active or convalescent COVID-19. The CDR3 is CASSVGLTSGNQETQYF. Here the CDR3 DNA reads TGTGCCAGCAGCGTAGGTCTAACTAGCGGAAACCAAGAGACCCAGTACTTC. The variable domain in full, with the rest retrieved from reference TRBV9 and TRBJ2-5, is DSGVTQTPKHLITATGQRVTLRCSPRSGDLSVYWYQQSLDQGLQFLIQYYNGEERAKGNILERFSAQQFPDLHSELNLSSLELGDSALYFCASSVGLTSGNQETQYFGPGTRLLVL.